This T cell receptor (beta chain) was captured in a study of blood T cells in healthy people across ages. The second PCR ran about 7 to 12 cycles with a sample-barcoded 5' primer and J-beta primers. The authors tagged each cDNA molecule using a template-switch adaptor with 12 random nucleotides. TCRdb reprocessed the 5' RACE reads via MiXCR and lists one record per CDR3 protein. The profile covers hundreds of thousands of distinct CDR3 sequences, with 20% to 30% appearing a single time and over 2.5% taken by the ten largest. From germline, CDR1 is MGHRA and CDR2 YSYEKL. This CDR3 spans 15 amino acids. V gave up 4 bases and J gave up 4 bases; unmatched junction bases: 7. This clonotype was observed a few times. This same sample was also taken into another study, of T cells of mothers and their children.

This rearrangement joins TRBV4-1 to TRBJ2-1, with 7 nucleotides matching TRBD2. The sequencing sample was made of blood. The source of this sequence is a boy aged 5-17 years in good health. CDR3 coding DNA: TGCGCCAGCAGCCCCTGGGGGGGAGGGTACAATGAGCAGTTCTTC. This encodes CASSPWGGGYNEQFF.